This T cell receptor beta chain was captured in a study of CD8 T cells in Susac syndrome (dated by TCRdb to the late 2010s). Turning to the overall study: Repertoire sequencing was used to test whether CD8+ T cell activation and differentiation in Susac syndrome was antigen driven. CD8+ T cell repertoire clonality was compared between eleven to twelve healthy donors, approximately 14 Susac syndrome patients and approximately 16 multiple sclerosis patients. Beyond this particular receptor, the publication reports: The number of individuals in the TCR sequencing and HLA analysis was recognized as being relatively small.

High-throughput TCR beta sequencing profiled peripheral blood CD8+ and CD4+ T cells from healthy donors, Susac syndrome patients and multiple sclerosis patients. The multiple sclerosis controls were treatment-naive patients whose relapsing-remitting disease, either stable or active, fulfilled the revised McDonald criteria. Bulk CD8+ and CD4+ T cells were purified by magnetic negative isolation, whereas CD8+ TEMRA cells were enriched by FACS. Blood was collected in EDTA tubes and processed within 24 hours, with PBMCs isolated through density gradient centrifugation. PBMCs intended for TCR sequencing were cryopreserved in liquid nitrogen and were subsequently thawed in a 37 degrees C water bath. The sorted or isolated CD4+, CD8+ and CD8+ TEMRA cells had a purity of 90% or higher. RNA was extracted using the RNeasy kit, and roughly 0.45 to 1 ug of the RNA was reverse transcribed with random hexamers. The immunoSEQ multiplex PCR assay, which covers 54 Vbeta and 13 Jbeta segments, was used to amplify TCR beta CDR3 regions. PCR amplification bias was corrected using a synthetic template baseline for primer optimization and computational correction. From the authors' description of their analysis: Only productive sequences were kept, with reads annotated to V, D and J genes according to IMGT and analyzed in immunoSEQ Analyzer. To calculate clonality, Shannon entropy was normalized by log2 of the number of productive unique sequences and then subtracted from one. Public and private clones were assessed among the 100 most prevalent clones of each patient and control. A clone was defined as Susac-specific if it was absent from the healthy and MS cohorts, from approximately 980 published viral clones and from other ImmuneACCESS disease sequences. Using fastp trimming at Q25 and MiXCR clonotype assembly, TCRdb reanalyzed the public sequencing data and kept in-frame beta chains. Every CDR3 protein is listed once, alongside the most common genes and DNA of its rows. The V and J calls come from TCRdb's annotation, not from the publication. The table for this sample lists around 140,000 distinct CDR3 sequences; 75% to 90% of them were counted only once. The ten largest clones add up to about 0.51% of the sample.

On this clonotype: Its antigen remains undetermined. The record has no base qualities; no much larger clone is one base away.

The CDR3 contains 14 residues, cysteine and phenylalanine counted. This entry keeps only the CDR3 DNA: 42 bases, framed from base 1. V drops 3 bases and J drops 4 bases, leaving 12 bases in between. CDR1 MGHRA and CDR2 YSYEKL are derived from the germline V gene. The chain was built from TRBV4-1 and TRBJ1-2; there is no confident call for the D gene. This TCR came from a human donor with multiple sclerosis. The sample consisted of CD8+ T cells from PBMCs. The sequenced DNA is TGCGCCAGCAGCCAGTGTTCCAGCTGCTATGGCTACACCTTC. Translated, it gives CASSQCSSCYGYTF.